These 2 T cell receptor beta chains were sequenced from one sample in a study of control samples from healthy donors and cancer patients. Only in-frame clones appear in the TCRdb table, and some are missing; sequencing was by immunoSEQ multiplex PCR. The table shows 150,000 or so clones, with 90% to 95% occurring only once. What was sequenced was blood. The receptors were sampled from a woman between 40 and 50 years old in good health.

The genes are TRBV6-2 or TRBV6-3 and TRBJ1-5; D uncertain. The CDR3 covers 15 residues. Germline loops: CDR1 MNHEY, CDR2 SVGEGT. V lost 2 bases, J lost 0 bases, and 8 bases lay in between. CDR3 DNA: TGTGCCAGCAGTTACCGGGTCCTTAGCAATCAGCCCCAGCATTTT. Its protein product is CASSYRVLSNQPQHF.

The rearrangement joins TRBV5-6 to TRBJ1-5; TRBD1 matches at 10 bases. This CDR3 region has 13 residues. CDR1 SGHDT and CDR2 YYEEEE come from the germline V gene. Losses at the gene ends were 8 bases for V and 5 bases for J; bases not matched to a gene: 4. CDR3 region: CASSTGGYQPQHF. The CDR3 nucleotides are TGTGCCAGTTCGACAGGGGGCTATCAGCCCCAGCATTTT.